Below are 9 T cell receptor beta chains sequenced from a single sample in a study of T cell repertoires in cytomegalovirus infection (dated by TCRdb to between 2018 and 2021). Sequencing relied on an Illumina HiSeq 1500. Through fastp at Q25 and MiXCR, TCRdb rebuilt clones from the public reads, retaining in-frame beta chains. All rows with the same CDR3 protein become a single entry with the most common DNA and genes. The sample has 450,000 to 650,000 distinct CDR3 sequences on record, approximately 26% of them singletons. The top ten hold 13% of the sample. The sequenced material came from PBMCs. The receptors stem from a human donor in good health (CMV status not recorded). Some clones in this sample may be carry-over from other donors' samples.

The CDR3 coding sequence is TGTGCCAGCAGAATAGCGGGAGGGGAGACCCAGTACTTC. The encoded protein is CASRIAGGETQYF. The rearrangement joins TRBV12-3 or TRBV12-4 to TRBJ2-5; 11 nucleotides align to TRBD2. V shed 6 bases, J shed 5 bases, and the junction held 2 bases outside the gene matches. There are 13 residues in the CDR3.

The chain is built from TRBV5-8 and TRBJ1-1; 7 nucleotides align to TRBD1. The germline V gene has CDR1 SGHTS and CDR2 YDEGEE. Germline trimming cut 4 bases from V and 4 bases from J; bases unmatched to any gene: 4. This CDR3 is 13 amino acids long. In DNA form, the CDR3 reads TGTGCCAGCAGCCGAAGACAGGGCACTGAAGCTTTCTTT. This encodes CASSRRQGTEAFF. Together with reference TRBV5-8 and TRBJ1-1, the CDR3 gives the full variable domain: EAGVTQSPTHLIKTRGQQATLRCSPISGHTSVYWYQQALGLGLQFLLWYDEGEERNRGNFPPRFSGRQFPNYSSELNVNALELEDSALYLCASSRRQGTEAFFGQGTRLTVV.

This clonotype has ten or more counts. The J gene is TRBJ2-3, the V gene TRBV7-8, with 7 nucleotides matching TRBD2. V gave up 7 bases and J gave up 2 bases; unmatched junction bases: 6. There are 14 residues in the CDR3. Germline values: CDR1 SGHVS, CDR2 FQNEAQ. CDR3 nucleotide sequence: TGTGCCAGCATAGAAGCGGGATCCACAGATACGCAGTATTTT. Translation: CASIEAGSTDTQYF.

This chain connects TRBV6-5 to TRBJ1-5; D gene uncertain. The CDR3 is 15 residues long. CDR1 and CDR2 from the germline V gene are MNHEY and SVGAGI. The germline V and J ends were trimmed by 2 bases and 0 bases, with 8 bases remaining between them. The CDR3: CASSYTDDSNQPQHF. CDR3 in DNA: TGTGCCAGCAGTTACACTGATGATAGCAATCAGCCCCAGCATTTT.

The rearrangement links TRBV7-9 to TRBJ2-7; no firm D call. This CDR3 has 12 amino acids. CDR1 is SEHNR and CDR2 is FQNEAQ in the germline V gene (reference sequence). V was cut by 3 bases and J by 4 bases, with 7 bases left in between. The CDR3 sequence: CASSFFGYEQYV. The CDR3 nucleotides are TGTGCCAGCAGCTTTTTTGGGTACGAGCAGTACGTC.

This sequence joins TRBV7-8 and TRBJ1-5, with TRBD1 as a possible D gene (6 bases). From germline, CDR1 is SGHVS and CDR2 FQNEAQ. V was clipped by 1 base and J by 11 bases, with 21 bases between them. CDR3 length: 16 amino acids. This CDR3 is CASSLVRGGPRSAQHF. Here the CDR3 DNA reads TGTGCCAGCAGCTTAGTCAGGGGTGGGCCGAGGTCGGCCCAGCATTTT.

This chain links TRBV24-1 with TRBJ2-2; D may be TRBD1 (5 bases). The CDR3 sequence is 14 residues long. Per germline, CDR1 KGHDR and CDR2 SFDVKD. The V gene lost 2 bases and the J gene lost 6 bases, with 9 bases spanning the gap. This CDR3 reads CATSDSKGPGELFF. CDR3 nucleotides: TGTGCCACCAGTGATTCAAAGGGGCCCGGGGAGCTGTTTTTT.

Note on this clonotype: Being one base from a much bigger clone, this may be a read error. The V call is TRBV6-8, the J call TRBJ2-1; TRBD2 aligns across 11 bases. From germline, CDR1 is MNHGY and CDR2 SAAAGT. The length of the CDR3 is 15 residues. This CDR3 reads CASRVLAGAWNEQLF. CDR3 nucleotides: TGTGCCAGCAGGGTACTAGCGGGAGCGTGGAATGAGCAGTTGTTC.

This rearrangement joins TRBV11-2 to TRBJ1-1; tentative D call: TRBD1 (6 bases). With 2 bases removed from V and 4 bases from J, the gap between germline ends came to 14 bases. The CDR3 loop spans 15 amino acids. Germline CDR1 and CDR2: SGHAT and FQNNGV. The CDR3 here is CASSLFQGFGTEAFF. The DNA for the CDR3 is TGTGCCAGCAGCTTATTCCAGGGGTTCGGCACTGAAGCTTTCTTT. Based on the CDR3 plus reference TRBV11-2 and TRBJ1-1, the full variable domain is EAGVAQSPRYKIIEKRQSVAFWCNPISGHATLYWYQQILGQGPKLLIQFQNNGVVDDSQLPKDRFSAERLKGVDSTLKIQPAKLEDSAVYLCASSLFQGFGTEAFFGQGTRLTVV.